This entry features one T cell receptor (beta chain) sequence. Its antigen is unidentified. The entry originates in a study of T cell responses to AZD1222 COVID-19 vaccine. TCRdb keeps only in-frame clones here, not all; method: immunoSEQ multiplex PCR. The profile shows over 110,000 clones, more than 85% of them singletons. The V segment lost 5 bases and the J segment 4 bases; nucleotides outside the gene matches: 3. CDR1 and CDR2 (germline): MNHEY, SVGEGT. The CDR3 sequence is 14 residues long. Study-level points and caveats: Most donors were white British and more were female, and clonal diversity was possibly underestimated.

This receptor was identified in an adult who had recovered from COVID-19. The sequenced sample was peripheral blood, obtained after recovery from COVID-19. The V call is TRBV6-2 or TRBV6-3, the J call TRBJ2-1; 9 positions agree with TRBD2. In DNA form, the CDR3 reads TGTGCCAGCAGTCTGAGCGGGAGGTACAATGAGCAGTTCTTC. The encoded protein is CASSLSGRYNEQFF.